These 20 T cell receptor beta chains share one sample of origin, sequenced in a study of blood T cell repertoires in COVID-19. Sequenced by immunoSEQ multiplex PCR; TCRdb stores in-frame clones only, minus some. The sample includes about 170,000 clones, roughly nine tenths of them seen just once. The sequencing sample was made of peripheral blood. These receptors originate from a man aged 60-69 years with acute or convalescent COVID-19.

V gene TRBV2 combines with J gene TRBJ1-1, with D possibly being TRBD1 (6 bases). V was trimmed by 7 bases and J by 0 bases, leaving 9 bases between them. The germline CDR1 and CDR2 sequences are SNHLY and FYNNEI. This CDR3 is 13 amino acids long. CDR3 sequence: CASTGTLNTEAFF. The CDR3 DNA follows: TGTGCCAGCACCGGGACACTGAACACTGAAGCTTTCTTT.

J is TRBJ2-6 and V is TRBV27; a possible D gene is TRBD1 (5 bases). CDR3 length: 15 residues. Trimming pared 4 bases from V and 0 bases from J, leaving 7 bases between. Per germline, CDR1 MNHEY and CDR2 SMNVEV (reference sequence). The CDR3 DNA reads TGTGCCAGCAGTTCCCAGGGCTCTGGGGCCAACGTCCTGACTTTC. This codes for CASSSQGSGANVLTF.

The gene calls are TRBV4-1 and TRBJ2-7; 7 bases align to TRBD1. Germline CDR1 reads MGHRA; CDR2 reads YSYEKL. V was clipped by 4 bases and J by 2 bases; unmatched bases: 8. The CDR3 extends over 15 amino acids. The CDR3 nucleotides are TGCGCCAGCAGCCTCACAGGGGACCCCACCTACGAGCAGTACTTC. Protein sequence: CASSLTGDPTYEQYF.

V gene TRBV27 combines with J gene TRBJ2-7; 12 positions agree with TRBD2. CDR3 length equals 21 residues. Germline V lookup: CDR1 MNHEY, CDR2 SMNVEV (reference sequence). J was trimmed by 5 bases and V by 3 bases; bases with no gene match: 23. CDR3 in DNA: TGTGCCAGCAGTTTTAGGGCTAGGAGTTTGGCTAGCGGGAGGGAATTCAACGAGCAGTACTTC. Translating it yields CASSFRARSLASGREFNEQYF.

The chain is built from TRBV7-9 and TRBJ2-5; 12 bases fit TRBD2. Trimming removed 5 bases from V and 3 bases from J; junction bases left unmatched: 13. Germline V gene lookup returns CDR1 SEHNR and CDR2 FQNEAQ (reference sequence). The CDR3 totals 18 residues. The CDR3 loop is CASSPSRTSGAREETQYF. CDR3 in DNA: TGTGCCAGCAGCCCATCACGGACTAGCGGGGCGAGGGAAGAGACCCAGTACTTC.

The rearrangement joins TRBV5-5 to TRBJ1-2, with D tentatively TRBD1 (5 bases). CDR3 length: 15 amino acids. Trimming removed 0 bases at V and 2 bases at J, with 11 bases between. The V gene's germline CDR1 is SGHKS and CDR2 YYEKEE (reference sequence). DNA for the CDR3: TGTGCCAGCAGCTTGGGAGCGACAGTAAACTATGGCTACACCTTC. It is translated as CASSLGATVNYGYTF.

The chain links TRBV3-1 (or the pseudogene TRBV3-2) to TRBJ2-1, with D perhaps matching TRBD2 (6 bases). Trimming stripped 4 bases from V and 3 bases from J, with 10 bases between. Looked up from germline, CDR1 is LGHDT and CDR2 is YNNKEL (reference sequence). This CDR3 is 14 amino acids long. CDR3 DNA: TGTGCCAGCAGCCCCGGGGACTTCTACAATGAGCAGTTCTTC. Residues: CASSPGDFYNEQFF.

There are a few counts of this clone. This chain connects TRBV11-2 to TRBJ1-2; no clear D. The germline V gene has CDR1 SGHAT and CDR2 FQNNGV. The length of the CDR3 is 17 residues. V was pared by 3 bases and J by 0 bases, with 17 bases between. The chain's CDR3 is CASSLTSSSITNYGYTF. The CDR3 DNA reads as TGTGCCAGCAGCTTGACAAGTTCGTCGATAACTAACTATGGCTACACCTTC.

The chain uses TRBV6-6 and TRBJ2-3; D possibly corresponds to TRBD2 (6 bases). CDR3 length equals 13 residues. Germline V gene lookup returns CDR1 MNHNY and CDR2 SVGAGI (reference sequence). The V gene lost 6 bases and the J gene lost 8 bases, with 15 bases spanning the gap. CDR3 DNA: TGTGCCAGCAGACCCGGGACTGGTGGTACGCAGTATTTT. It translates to CASRPGTGGTQYF.

Here the CDR3 DNA reads TGTGCCACCAGCTTTGGACAGGTCAGGTCTGAAGCTTTCTTT. As protein: CATSFGQVRSEAFF. The rearrangement joins TRBV15 to TRBJ1-1, with TRBD1 matching 7 bases. Trimming at V came to 5 bases and at J to 6 bases, leaving 9 bases not matched to a gene. The CDR3 runs to 14 residues. The V gene's germline CDR1 is LNHNV and CDR2 YYDKDF (reference sequence). Full variable domain (missing parts from reference TRBV15 and TRBJ1-1): DAMVIQNPRYQVTQFGKPVTLSCSQTLNHNVMYWYQQKSSQAPKLLFHYYDKDFNNEADTPDNFQSRRPNTSFCFLDIRSPGLGDTAMYLCATSFGQVRSEAFFGQGTRLTVV.

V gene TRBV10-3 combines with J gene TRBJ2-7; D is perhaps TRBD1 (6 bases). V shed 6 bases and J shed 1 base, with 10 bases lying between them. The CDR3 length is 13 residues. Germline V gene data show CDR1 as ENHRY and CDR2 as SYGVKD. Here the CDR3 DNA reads TGTGCCATCAGCCCTGGACAGTCCTACGAGCAGTACTTC. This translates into CAISPGQSYEQYF.

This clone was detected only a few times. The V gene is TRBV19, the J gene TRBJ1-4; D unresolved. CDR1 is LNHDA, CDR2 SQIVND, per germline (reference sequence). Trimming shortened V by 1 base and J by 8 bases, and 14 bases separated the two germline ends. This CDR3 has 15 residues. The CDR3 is CASSIGQTSAEKLFF. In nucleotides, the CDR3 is TGTGCCAGTAGTATAGGGCAGACTAGTGCGGAAAAACTGTTTTTT.

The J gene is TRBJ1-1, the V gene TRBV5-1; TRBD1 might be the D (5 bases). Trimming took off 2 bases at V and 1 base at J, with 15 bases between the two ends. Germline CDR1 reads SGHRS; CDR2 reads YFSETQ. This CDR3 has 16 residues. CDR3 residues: CASSFREGPKNTEAFF. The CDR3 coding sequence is TGCGCCAGCAGCTTCAGGGAGGGGCCGAAGAACACTGAAGCTTTCTTT.

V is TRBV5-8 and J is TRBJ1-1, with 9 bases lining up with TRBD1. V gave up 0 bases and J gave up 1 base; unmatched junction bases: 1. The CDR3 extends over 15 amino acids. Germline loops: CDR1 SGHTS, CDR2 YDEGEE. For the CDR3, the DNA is TGTGCCAGCAGCTTGGAGGGACAGGGGAACACTGAAGCTTTCTTT. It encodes CASSLEGQGNTEAFF.

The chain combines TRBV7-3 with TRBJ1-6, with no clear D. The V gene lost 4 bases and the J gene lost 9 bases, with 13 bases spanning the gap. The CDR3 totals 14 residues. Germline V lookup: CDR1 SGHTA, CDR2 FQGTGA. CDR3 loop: CASSSLGGGSPLHF. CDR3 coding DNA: TGTGCCAGCAGCTCCCTCGGAGGTGGTTCACCCCTCCACTTT.

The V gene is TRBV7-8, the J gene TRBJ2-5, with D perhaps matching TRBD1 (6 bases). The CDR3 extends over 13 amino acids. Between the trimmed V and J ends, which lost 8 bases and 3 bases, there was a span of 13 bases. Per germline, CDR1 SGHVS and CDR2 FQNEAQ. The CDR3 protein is CASGTPPEETQYF. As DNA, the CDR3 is TGTGCCAGCGGGACACCCCCAGAAGAGACCCAGTACTTC.

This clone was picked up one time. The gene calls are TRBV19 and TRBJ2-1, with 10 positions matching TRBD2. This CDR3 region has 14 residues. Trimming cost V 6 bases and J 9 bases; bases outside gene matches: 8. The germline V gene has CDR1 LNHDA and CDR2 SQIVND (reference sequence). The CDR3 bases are TGTGCCAGTAGAACCAGCGGGAGGGCCCTTGAGCAGTTCTTC. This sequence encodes CASRTSGRALEQFF.

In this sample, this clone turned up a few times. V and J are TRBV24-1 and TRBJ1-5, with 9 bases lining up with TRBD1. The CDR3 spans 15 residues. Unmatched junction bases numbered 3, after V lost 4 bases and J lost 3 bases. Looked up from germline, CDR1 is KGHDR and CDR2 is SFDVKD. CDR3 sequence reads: CATSDHRGLNQPQHF. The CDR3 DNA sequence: TGTGCCACCAGTGACCACAGGGGGCTCAATCAGCCCCAGCATTTT.

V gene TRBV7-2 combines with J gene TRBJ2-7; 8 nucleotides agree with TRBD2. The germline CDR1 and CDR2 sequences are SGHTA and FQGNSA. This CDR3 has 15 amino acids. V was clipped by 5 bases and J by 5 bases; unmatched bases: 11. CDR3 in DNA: TGTGCCAGCAGCCCTGGGACTAGTCTGATCCACGAGCAGTACGTC. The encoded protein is CASSPGTSLIHEQYV.

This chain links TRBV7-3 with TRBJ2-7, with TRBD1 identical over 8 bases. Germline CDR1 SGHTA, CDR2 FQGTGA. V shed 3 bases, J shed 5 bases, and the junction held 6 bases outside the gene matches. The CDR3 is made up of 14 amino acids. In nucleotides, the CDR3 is TGTGCCAGCAGCTTCCAGGGGGCGGGTGACGAGCAGTACTTC. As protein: CASSFQGAGDEQYF.